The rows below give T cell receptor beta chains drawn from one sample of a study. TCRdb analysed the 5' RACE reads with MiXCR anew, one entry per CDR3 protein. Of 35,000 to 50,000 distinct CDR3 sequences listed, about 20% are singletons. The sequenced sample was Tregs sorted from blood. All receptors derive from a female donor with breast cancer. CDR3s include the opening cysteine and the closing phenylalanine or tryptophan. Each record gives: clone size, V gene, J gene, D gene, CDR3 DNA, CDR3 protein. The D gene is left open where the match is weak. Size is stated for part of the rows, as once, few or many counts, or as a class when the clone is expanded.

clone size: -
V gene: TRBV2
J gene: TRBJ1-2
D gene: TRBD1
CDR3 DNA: TGTGCCAGCAGTCTCCAGGGGGCTTATGGCTACACCTTC
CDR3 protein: CASSLQGAYGYTF

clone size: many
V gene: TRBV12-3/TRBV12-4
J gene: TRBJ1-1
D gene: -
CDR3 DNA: TGTGCCAGCAGCCCAAGGGTGGCGGGGTTCAACACTGAAGCTTTCTTT
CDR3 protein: CASSPRVAGFNTEAFF

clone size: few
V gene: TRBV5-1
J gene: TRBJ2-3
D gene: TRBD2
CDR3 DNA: TGCGCCAGCAGCCCATACGCTAGCGGTTCTAGCACAGATACGCAGTATTTT
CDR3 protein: CASSPYASGSSTDTQYF

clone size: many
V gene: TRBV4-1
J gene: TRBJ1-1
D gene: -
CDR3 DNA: TGCGCCAGCAGCCAAGTCGGTTATTCTGAAGCTTTCTTT
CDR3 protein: CASSQVGYSEAFF

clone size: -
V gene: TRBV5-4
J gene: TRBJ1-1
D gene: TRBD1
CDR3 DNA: TGTGCCAGCAGCTTGGGACAGGGGGGCACTGAAGCTTTCTTT
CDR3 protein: CASSLGQGGTEAFF

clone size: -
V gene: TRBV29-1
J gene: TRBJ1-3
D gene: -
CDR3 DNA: TGCAGCGTTGGATCTACTGCTGGAAACACCATATATTTT
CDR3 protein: CSVGSTAGNTIYF

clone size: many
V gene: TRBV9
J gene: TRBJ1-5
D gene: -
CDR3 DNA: TGTGCCAGCAGCGTCACAGGGAGCAATCAGCCCCAGCATTTT
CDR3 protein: CASSVTGSNQPQHF

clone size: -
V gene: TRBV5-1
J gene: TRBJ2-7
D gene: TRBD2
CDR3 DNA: TGCGCCAGCAGCTTGCTAGCGGGACTCTCCTACGAGCAGTACTTC
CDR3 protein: CASSLLAGLSYEQYF

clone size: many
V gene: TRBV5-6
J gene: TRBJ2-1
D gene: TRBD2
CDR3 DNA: TGTGCCAGCAGCTTGGATCCGGGAGGGTTCAATGAGCAGTTCTTC
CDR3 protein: CASSLDPGGFNEQFF

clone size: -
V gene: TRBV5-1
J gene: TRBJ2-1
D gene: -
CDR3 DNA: TGCGCCAGCAGCACCTCCGATGGGACCATTAACAATGAGCAGTTCTTC
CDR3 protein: CASSTSDGTINNEQFF

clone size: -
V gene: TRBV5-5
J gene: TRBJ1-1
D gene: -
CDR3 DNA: TGTGCCAGCACTTTAGGTAGTGAAGCTTTCTTT
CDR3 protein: CASTLGSEAFF

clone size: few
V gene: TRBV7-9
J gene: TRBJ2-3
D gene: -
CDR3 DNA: TGTGCCAGCAGCTTAGGACCAAGTGCTAGCACAGATACGCAGTACTTT
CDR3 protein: CASSLGPSASTDTQYF

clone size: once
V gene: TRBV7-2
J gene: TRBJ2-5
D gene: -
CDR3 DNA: TGTGCCAGCAGCCGTGCGGAGACCCAGTACTTC
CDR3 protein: CASSRAETQYF

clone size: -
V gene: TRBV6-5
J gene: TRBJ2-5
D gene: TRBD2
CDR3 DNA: TGTGCCAGCAGTTACCCGATCGGGGGGGAGACCCAGTACTTC
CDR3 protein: CASSYPIGGETQYF

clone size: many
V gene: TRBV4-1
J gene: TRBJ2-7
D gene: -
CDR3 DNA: TGCGCCAGCAGCCAAGCCTCCGGGGAATACGAGCAGTACTTC
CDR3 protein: CASSQASGEYEQYF

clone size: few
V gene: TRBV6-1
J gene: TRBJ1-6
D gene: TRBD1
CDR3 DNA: TGTGCCGCTAAACAATCGACAGGGATTTATAATTCACCCCTCCACTTT
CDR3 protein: CAAKQSTGIYNSPLHF

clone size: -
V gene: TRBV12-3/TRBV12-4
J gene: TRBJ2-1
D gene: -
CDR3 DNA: TGTGCCAGCAGTCCCCCAAGAGGAGTGCGCAATGAGCAGTTCTTC
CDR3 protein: CASSPPRGVRNEQFF

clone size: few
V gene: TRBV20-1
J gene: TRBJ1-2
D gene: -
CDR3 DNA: TGCAGTGCTAGAAATCTGGCTGGGGACTATGGCTACACCTTC
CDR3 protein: CSARNLAGDYGYTF

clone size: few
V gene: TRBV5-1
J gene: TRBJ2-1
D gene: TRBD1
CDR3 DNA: TGCGCCAGCAGCTTGGGGACTACAGGGGGCAATGAGCAGTTCTTC
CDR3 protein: CASSLGTTGGNEQFF

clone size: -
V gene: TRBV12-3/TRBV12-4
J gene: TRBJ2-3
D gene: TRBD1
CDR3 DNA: TGTGCCAGCAGTTCTGGGACAGTCACCTATGAAGATACGCAGTATTTT
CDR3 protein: CASSSGTVTYEDTQYF

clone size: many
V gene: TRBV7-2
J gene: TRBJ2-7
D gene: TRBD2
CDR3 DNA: TGTGCCAGCAGCTTCCCCCTAGCGGGAGGGGAGCAGTACTTC
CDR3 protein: CASSFPLAGGEQYF

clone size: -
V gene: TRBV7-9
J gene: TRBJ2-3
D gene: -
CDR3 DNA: TGTGCCAGCAGCCCCAGCACAGATACGCAGTATTTT
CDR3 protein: CASSPSTDTQYF

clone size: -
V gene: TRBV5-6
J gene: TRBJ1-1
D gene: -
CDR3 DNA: TGTGCCAGCAGCTTGGCCCTCAACGGGGGCACTGAAGCTTTCTTC
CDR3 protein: CASSLALNGGTEAFF

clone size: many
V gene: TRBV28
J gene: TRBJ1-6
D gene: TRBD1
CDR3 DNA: TGTGCCAGCAGTAATACCAGGGGGTATAATTCACCCCTCCACTTT
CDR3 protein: CASSNTRGYNSPLHF

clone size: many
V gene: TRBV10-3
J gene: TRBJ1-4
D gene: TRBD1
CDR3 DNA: TGTGCCATCAGTGTTCAGGGGGGAGAAAAACTGTTTTTT
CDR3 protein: CAISVQGGEKLFF

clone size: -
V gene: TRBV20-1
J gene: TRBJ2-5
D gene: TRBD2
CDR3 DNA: TGCAGTGCTAAGCGGGAGCAGGAGACCCAGTACTTC
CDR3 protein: CSAKREQETQYF

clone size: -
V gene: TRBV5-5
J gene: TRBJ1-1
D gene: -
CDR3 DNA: TGTGCCAGCAGCTTGGACTTCCTCACTGAAGCTTTCTTT
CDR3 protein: CASSLDFLTEAFF

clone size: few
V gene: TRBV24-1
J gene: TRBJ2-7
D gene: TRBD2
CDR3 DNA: TGTGCCACCAGTGACCGCGGGACTAGCGGGGGCTACGAGCAGTACTTC
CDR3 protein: CATSDRGTSGGYEQYF

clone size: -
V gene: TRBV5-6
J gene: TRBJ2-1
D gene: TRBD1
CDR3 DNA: TGTGCCAGCGCGCAGGGGGCGGGACAGGGATACAATGAGCAGCTCTTC
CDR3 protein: CASAQGAGQGYNEQLF

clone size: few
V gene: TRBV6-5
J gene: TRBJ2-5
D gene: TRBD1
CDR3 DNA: TGTGCCAGCAGGGACAGGGAAGAGACCCAGTACTTC
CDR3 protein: CASRDREETQYF

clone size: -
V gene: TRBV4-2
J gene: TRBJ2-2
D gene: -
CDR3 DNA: TGTGCCAGCAGCCAAGCAAGCATAATAGGGACCGGGGAGCTGTTTTTT
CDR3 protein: CASSQASIIGTGELFF

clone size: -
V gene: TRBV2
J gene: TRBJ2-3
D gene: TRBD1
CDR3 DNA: TGTGCCAGCAGTCCCGGGACAGGTTCCACAGATACGCAGTATTTT
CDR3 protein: CASSPGTGSTDTQYF

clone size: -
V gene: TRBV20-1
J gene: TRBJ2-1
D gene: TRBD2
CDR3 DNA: TGCAGTGCTGGGCTAGCGGGGTCCTACAATGAGCAGTTCTTC
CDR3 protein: CSAGLAGSYNEQFF

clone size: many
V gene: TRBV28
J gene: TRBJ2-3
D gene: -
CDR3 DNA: TGTGCCAGCACAGGCACAGATACGCAGTATTTT
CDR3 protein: CASTGTDTQYF

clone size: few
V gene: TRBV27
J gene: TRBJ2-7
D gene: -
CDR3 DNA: TGTGCCAGCAGTTTAGCGAGCCTAGCGAGCGAGCAGTACTTC
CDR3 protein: CASSLASLASEQYF

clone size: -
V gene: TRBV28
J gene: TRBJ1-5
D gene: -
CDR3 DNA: TGTGCCAGCAACAGCCCCAATCAGCCCCAGCATTTT
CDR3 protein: CASNSPNQPQHF

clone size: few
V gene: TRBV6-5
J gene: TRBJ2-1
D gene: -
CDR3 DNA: TGTGCCAGCAGTTACCGCCGGAAGGTAAATGAGCAGTTCTTC
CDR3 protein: CASSYRRKVNEQFF

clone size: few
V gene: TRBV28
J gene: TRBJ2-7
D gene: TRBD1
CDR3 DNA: TGTGCCAGCAGGATCCCCGGGACAGTCTACGAGCAGTACTTC
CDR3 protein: CASRIPGTVYEQYF

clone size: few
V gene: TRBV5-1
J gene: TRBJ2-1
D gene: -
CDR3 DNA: TGCGCCAGCAACCTCCTTGGTGAGCAGTTCTTC
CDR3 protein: CASNLLGEQFF

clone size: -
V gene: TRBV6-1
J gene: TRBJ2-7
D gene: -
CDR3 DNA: TGTGCCAGCCAACAGCTCTCCTACGAGCAGTACTTC
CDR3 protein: CASQQLSYEQYF

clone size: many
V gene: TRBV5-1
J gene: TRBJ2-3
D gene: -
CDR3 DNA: TGCGCCAGTAGGGGGTTCAGCACAGATACGCAGTATTTT
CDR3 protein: CASRGFSTDTQYF

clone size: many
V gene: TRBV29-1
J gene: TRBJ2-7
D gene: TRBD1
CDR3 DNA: TGCAGCGTTGCTGCGTGGGACAGGGCATTAACCTACGAGCAGTACTTC
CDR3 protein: CSVAAWDRALTYEQYF

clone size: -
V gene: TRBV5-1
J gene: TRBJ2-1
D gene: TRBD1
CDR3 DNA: TGCGCCAGCAGCCGAGACAGGGAGTCGTTCTTC
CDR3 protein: CASSRDRESFF

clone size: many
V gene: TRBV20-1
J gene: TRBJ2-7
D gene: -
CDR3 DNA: TGCAGTGTAGGGCGGCAGTACTTC
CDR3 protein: CSVGRQYF

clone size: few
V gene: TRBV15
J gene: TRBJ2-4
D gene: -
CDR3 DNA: TGTGCCACCAGCAGAGACCGGGTGGGGGATCTAGCCAAAAACATTCAGTACTTC
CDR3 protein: CATSRDRVGDLAKNIQYF

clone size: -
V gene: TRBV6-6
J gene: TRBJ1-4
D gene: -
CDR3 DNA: TGTGCCAGCAGTTACAATGAAAAACTGTTTTTT
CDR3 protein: CASSYNEKLFF

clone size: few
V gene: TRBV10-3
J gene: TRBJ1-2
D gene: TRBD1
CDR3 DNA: TGTGCCATCAGTGCCCACAGGACAGGGTCGGGTGGCTACACCTTC
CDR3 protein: CAISAHRTGSGGYTF

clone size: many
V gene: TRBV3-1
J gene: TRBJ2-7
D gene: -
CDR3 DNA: TGTGCCAGCAGCAAAGGTGGGTCAGCCTCCTACGAGCAGTACTTC
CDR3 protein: CASSKGGSASYEQYF

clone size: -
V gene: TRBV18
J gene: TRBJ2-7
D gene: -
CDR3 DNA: TGTGCCAGCTCACCACGGACGGGGGTCGAACTTTCCTACGAGCAGTACTTC
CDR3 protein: CASSPRTGVELSYEQYF

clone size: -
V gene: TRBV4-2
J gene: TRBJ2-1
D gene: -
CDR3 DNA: TGTGCCAGCAGCCACCCCAGCGGACAGAGCTCCTACAATGAGCAGTTCTTC
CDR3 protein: CASSHPSGQSSYNEQFF

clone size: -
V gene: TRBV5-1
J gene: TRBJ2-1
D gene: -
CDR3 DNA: TGCGCCAGCAGCTTGTCAGGGACCGCTTACAATGAGCAGTTCTTC
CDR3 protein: CASSLSGTAYNEQFF